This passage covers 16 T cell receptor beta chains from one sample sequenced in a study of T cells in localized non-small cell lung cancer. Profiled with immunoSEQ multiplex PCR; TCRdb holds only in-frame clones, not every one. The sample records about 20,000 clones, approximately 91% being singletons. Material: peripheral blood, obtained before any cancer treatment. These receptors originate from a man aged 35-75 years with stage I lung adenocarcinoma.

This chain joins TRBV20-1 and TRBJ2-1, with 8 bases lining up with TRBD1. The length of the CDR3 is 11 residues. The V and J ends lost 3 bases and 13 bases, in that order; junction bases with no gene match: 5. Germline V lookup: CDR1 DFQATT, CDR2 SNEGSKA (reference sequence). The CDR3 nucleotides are TGCAGTGCTAGGGCCGGGACAGGCCAGTTCTTC. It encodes CSARAGTGQFF.

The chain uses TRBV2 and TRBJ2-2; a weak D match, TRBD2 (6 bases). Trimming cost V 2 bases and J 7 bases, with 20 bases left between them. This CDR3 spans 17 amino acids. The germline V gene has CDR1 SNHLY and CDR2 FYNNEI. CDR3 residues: CASSESFRRRRGGELFF. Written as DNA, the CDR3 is TGTGCCAGCAGTGAATCCTTTAGGAGACGGAGGGGCGGGGAGCTGTTTTTT.

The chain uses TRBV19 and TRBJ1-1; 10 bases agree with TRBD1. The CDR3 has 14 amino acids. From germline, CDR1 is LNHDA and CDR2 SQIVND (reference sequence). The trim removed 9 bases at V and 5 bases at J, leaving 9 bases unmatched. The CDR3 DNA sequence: TGTGCCAGCCAAAGACAGGGGGCAGGTACTGAAGCTTTCTTT. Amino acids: CASQRQGAGTEAFF.

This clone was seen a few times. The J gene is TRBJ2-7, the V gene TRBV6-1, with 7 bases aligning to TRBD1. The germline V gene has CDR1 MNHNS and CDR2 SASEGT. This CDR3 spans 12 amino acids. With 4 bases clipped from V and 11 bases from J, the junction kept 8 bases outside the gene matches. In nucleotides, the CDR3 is TGTGCCAGCAGTGTACAGGGGTCCTCCAAGTACTTC. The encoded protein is CASSVQGSSKYF.

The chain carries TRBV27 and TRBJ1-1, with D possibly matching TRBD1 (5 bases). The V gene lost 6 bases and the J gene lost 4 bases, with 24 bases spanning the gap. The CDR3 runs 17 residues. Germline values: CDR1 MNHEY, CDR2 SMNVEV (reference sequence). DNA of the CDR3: TGTGCCAGCAGGACGAACCCCGGGACCCCCTCGGGCACTGAAGCTTTCTTT. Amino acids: CASRTNPGTPSGTEAFF.

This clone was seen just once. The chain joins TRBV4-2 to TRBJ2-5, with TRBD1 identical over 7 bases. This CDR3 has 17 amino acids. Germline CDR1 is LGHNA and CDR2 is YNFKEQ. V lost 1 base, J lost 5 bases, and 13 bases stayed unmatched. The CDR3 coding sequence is TGTGCCAGCAGCCAAGTCCCGGGCAGGGGGATTGGGGAGACCCAGTACTTC. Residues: CASSQVPGRGIGETQYF.

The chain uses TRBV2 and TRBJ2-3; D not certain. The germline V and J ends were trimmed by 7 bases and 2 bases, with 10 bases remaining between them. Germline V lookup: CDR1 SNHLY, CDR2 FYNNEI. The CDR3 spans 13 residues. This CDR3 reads CASTARPTDTQYF. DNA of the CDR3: TGTGCCAGCACGGCCAGACCCACAGATACGCAGTATTTT. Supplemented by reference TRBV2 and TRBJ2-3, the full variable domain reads EPEVTQTPSHQVTQMGQEVILRCVPISNHLYFYWYRQILGQKVEFLVSFYNNEISEKSEIFDDQFSVERPDGSNFTLKIRSTKLEDSAMYFCASTARPTDTQYFGPGTRLTVL.

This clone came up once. The CDR3, as DNA: TGTGCCAGCAGCTTAGGGGGGACAGGCCAAGAGACCCAGTACTTC. Its translation: CASSLGGTGQETQYF. The J gene is TRBJ2-5, the V gene TRBV11-3; TRBD1 matches at 8 bases. With 1 base clipped from V and 1 base from J, the junction kept 2 bases outside the gene matches. Germline V gene sequence: CDR1 SGHNT, CDR2 YENEEA. The CDR3 has 15 residues.

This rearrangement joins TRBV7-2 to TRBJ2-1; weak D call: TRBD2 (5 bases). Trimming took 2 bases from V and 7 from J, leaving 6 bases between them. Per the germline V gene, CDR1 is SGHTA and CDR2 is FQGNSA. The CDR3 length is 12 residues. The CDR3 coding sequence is TGTGCCAGCAGCTTAACGGGGAATGAGCAGTTCTTC. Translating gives CASSLTGNEQFF.

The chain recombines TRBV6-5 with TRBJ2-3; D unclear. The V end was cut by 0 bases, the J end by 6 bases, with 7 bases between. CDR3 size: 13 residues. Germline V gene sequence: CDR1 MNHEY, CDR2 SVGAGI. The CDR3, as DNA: TGTGCCAGCAGTTACTCAGACGGGGATACGCAGTATTTT. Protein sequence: CASSYSDGDTQYF.

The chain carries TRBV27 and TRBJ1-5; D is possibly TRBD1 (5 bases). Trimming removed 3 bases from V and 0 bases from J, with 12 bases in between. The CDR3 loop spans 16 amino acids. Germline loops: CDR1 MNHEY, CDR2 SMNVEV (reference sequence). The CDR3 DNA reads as TGTGCCAGCAGTTTGTTCGGGGGGGATAGCAATCAGCCCCAGCATTTT. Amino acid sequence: CASSLFGGDSNQPQHF.

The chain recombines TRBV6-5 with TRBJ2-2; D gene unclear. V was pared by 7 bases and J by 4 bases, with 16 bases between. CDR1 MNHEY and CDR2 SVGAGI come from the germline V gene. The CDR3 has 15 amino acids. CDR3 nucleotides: TGTGCCAGCACTCCTGCGTACGCCACCACCGGGGAGCTGTTTTTT. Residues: CASTPAYATTGELFF.

Here the CDR3 DNA reads TGCGCCAGCAGCCGGTTACAGGGCCACGAGCAGTACTTC. As protein: CASSRLQGHEQYF. The chain employs TRBV5-1 and TRBJ2-7, with D perhaps TRBD1 (6 bases). The length of the CDR3 is 13 residues. Germline V gene lookup returns CDR1 SGHRS and CDR2 YFSETQ. The ends were cut back, 4 bases at V and 5 bases at J, with 13 bases in the middle.

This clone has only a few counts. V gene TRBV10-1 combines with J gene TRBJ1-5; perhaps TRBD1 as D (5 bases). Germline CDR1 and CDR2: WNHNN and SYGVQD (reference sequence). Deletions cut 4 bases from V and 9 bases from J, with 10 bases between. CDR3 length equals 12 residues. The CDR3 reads CASSAGDGPQHF. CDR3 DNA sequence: TGCGCCAGCAGTGCCGGGGACGGGCCCCAGCATTTT.

CDR3 coding DNA: TGTGCCAGCAGCTTTTGGGGGGGAGACGGGGAGCTGTTTTTT. It codes for CASSFWGGDGELFF. The rearrangement uses TRBV11-2 and TRBJ2-2; 7 bases are shared with TRBD2. The CDR3 sequence is 14 residues long. Germline CDR1 reads SGHAT; CDR2 reads FQNNGV. Unmatched junction bases numbered 5, after V lost 3 bases and J lost 7 bases.

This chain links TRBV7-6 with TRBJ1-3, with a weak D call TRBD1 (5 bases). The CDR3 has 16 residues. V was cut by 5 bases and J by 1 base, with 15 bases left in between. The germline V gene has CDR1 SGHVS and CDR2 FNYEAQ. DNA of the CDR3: TGTGCCAGCAGCCGTGGGGGTACGGGGTCTGGAAACACCATATATTTT. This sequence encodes CASSRGGTGSGNTIYF.